This T cell receptor (beta chain) was identified during a study of T cells in Graves' hyperthyroidism and ophthalmopathy. Notes on the study in general: Blood samples included most of the expanded thyroid clonotypes exceeding 0.001.

The investigators amplified TCR beta CDR3 regions from RNA transcripts. Carried out on the TCR CDR3, a first-round RT-PCR used the HTBI primer set. From the multiplex PCR reads, TCRdb called clonotypes with MiXCR, one entry per CDR3 protein. The sample has about 350,000 distinct CDR3 sequences; 15% to 20% are singletons. This CDR3 is 14 amino acids long. Trimming cost V 5 bases and J 5 bases; bases outside gene matches: 8. Germline-derived CDR1 and CDR2 are SGHTA and FQGNSA. Exclusions: uncontrolled infection, other autoimmune disease, pregnancy, lactation. Together with thyroid ultrasound, orbital computed tomography, serum thyroxine and TRAb, clinical symptoms were used for diagnoses. Notes on this clonotype: Its target is not known.

The material sequenced was blood. The sequence was collected from a woman aged 40 to 55 with Graves' ophthalmopathy. The chain couples TRBV7-2 to TRBJ2-5, with 7 bases aligning to TRBD2. The CDR3 bases are TGTGCCAGCAGCACGGTCGGGGGGAGGGAGACCCAGTACTTC. It codes for CASSTVGGRETQYF.